This T cell receptor (beta chain) was captured in a study of blood T cell dynamics during melanoma immunotherapy. Only in-frame clones appear in the TCRdb table, and some are missing; sequencing was by immunoSEQ multiplex PCR. The data contain 17,000 or so clones, 65% to 90% of them singletons. The CDR3 loop spans 11 amino acids. Germline CDR1 is MNHEY and CDR2 is SVGAGI. Time point reported: pre-treatment baseline. The chain carries TRBV6-5 and TRBJ2-1, with D unclear. This specimen consisted of blood, obtained from a patient treated with checkpoint blockade. This receptor was taken from a human donor with melanoma. The CDR3 region is CVSRSYNEQFF. As DNA, the CDR3 is TGTGTATCAAGATCCTACAATGAGCAGTTCTTC.